Below, 8 T cell receptor beta chains from the same sample are listed, as sequenced in a study of T cells in Graves' hyperthyroidism and ophthalmopathy. RNA transcripts provided the source from which TCR beta CDR3 regions were amplified. The HTBI primer set drove a first-round RT-PCR of the TCR CDR3. Each CDR3 protein gets one entry after TCRdb re-called the multiplex PCR reads with MiXCR. The table includes more than 650,000 distinct CDR3 sequences, about 14% detected once. Sequenced sample: blood. These receptors were collected from a woman between 18 and 30 years old with Graves' hyperthyroidism.

This clonotype was recorded many times. V is TRBV12-3 or TRBV12-4 and J is TRBJ2-1; D remains ambiguous. There are 15 residues in the CDR3. V lost 5 bases and J lost 1, with 12 bases in between. Written as DNA, the CDR3 is TGTGCCAGCAGTCTTCAGAGTAATTCCTACAATGAGCAGTTCTTC. Translating it yields CASSLQSNSYNEQFF.

In this sample, this clonotype turned up a few times. The rearrangement links TRBV20-1 to TRBJ2-3; maybe TRBD1 (6 bases). Trimming took 3 bases from V and 1 from J, leaving 14 bases between them. Germline V CDR1 and CDR2: DFQATT, SNEGSKA (reference sequence). This CDR3 contains 15 residues. CDR3 DNA sequence: TGCAGTGCTAGCCCCTGGGGGCCCGGCACAGATACGCAGTATTTT. Protein product: CSASPWGPGTDTQYF.

This clonotype has just a few counts. J is TRBJ2-1 and V is TRBV25-1; 8 bases agree with TRBD2. V trimming: 0 bases; J trimming: 3 bases; junction bases outside the gene matches: 10. Germline CDR1 is MGHDK and CDR2 is SYGVNS. There are 18 residues in the CDR3. CDR3 residues: CASSEYLPGRAGYNEQFF. In DNA, the CDR3 is TGTGCCAGCAGTGAATATCTCCCCGGGAGGGCCGGCTACAATGAGCAGTTCTTC.

This clonotype was picked up many times. The genes are TRBV5-1 and TRBJ2-1; D is perhaps TRBD1 (5 bases). From germline, CDR1 is SGHRS and CDR2 YFSETQ. The CDR3 runs to 15 residues. V was cut by 3 bases and J by 1 base, with 11 bases left in between. The CDR3, as DNA: TGCGCCAGCAGCTCTCTGACAGATTCCTACAATGAGCAGTTCTTC. This sequence encodes CASSSLTDSYNEQFF. Looking up the rest from reference TRBV5-1 and TRBJ2-1 gives the full variable domain: KAGVTQTPRYLIKTRGQQVTLSCSPISGHRSVSWYQQTPGQGLQFLFEYFSETQRNKGNFPGRFSGRQFSNSRSEMNVSTLELGDSALYLCASSSLTDSYNEQFFGPGTRLTVL.

The chain carries TRBV6-5 and TRBJ2-2; unclear D gene. This CDR3 region has 15 residues. Trimming left V 0 bases short and J 7 bases short, with 12 bases between. CDR1 and CDR2 from the germline V gene are MNHEY and SVGAGI. CDR3 in DNA: TGTGCCAGCAGTTACTCCGGAAGTCGCCACGGGGAGCTGTTTTTT. As protein: CASSYSGSRHGELFF.

This clonotype appeared many times. The rearrangement joins TRBV3-1 to TRBJ2-3; 9 bases line up with TRBD2. Germline assignment: CDR1 LGHDT and CDR2 YNNKEL (reference sequence). V lost 6 bases and J lost 3; bases outside the gene matches: 13. The CDR3 runs to 17 residues. For the CDR3, the DNA is TGTGCCAGCAGTAGCGTTAGCGGGAGTGAGCCGACAGATACGCAGTATTTT. Amino acids: CASSSVSGSEPTDTQYF.

This clonotype was observed many times. CDR3 DNA: TGTGCCAGCAGCCAAGATTGGGCCAAGGGAGATACGCAGTATTTT. As protein: CASSQDWAKGDTQYF. The chain couples TRBV3-1 to TRBJ2-3, with D uncertain. Trimming removed 0 bases at V and 5 bases at J, with 12 bases between. The CDR3 runs 15 residues. In germline, CDR1 is LGHDT, CDR2 YNNKEL (reference sequence).

There are many counts of this clonotype. The chain joins TRBV12-3 or TRBV12-4 to TRBJ2-2; tentatively, D is TRBD1 or TRBD2 (6 bases each). Trimming removed 1 base from V and 7 bases from J, with 16 bases in between. The CDR3 has 16 amino acids. CDR3 residues: CASSLGGGRNLGELFF. CDR3 sequence (DNA): TGTGCCAGCAGTTTAGGAGGGGGGCGCAACCTCGGGGAGCTGTTTTTT.